These 19 T cell receptor beta chains were sequenced from one sample in a study of blood T cells in healthy people across ages (dated by TCRdb to about 2015). The library was made by 5' RACE. The sequencer was an Illumina HiSeq 2500. A second 7 to 11 cycle PCR used a sample-barcoded 5' primer and a J-beta primer mix. The raw public data were reprocessed by TCRdb itself: fastp quality trimming at Q25, MiXCR clonotype calling, in-frame beta chains only. One record per CDR3 amino acid sequence lists the most common genes and DNA. Recorded for this sample are approximately 780,000 distinct CDR3 sequences; roughly 26% of them occurred a single time. In total, the top ten clones hold under 3% of the sample. This sample was also put to use in a study of T cells of mothers and their children.

The sample comprised blood. These receptors were taken from a boy aged 5-17 years in good health.

This clonotype was counted a few times. The genes are TRBV6-6 and TRBJ2-2, with D tentatively TRBD1 (6 bases). The CDR3 consists of 15 residues. The germline V gene has CDR1 MNHNY and CDR2 SVGAGI (reference sequence). Deletions cut 6 bases from V and 6 bases from J, with 17 bases between. CDR3 in amino acids: CASRLRGDGSGELFF. The CDR3 DNA reads as TGTGCCAGCAGACTCAGGGGCGATGGGTCCGGGGAGCTGTTTTTT.

The V and J genes are TRBV20-1 and TRBJ1-5; weak D call: TRBD1 (5 bases). V shed 6 bases and J shed 5 bases, with 14 bases lying between them. This CDR3 is built from 13 residues. The germline V gene encodes CDR1 DFQATT and CDR2 SNEGSKA (reference sequence). The CDR3 here is CSARGAADQPQHF. The CDR3 DNA is TGCAGTGCCCGAGGGGCGGCGGATCAGCCCCAGCATTTT.

The chain uses TRBV7-9 and TRBJ1-1, with D possibly being TRBD1 (5 bases). The CDR3 has 16 amino acids. Germline values: CDR1 SEHNR, CDR2 FQNEAQ (reference sequence). Trimming pared 5 bases from V and 0 bases from J, leaving 16 bases between. The CDR3 DNA reads TGTGCCAGCAGCGCTCCAGGGAGGGAGATGAACACTGAAGCTTTCTTT. Its translation is CASSAPGREMNTEAFF. Full variable domain (missing parts from reference TRBV7-9 and TRBJ1-1): DTGVSQNPRHKITKRGQNVTFRCDPISEHNRLYWYRQTLGQGPEFLTYFQNEAQLEKSRLLSDRFSAERPKGSFSTLEIQRTEQGDSAMYLCASSAPGREMNTEAFFGQGTRLTVV.

There are a few counts of this clonotype. The V gene is TRBV24-1, the J gene TRBJ1-5; the D is unclear. The CDR3 runs to 16 residues. The V end was cut by 2 bases, the J end by 4 bases, with 14 bases between. CDR1 is KGHDR and CDR2 is SFDVKD in the germline V gene. The CDR3 here is CATSDSSGRSNQPQHF. CDR3 nucleotides: TGTGCCACCAGTGATTCGTCAGGTAGGAGTAATCAGCCCCAGCATTTT.

This clonotype was detected ten times or more. The gene calls are TRBV12-3 or TRBV12-4 and TRBJ2-7; no definite D call. This CDR3 has 11 residues. The ends were cut back, 5 bases at V and 5 bases at J, with 7 bases in the middle. The CDR3 bases are TGTGCCAGCAGTCGAGTGGACGAGCAGTACTTC. Translating it yields CASSRVDEQYF.

The chain employs TRBV20-1 and TRBJ2-5; no firm D call. There are 13 residues in the CDR3. V lost 2 bases to trimming and J lost 2 bases, with 9 bases between them. CDR1 DFQATT and CDR2 SNEGSKA come from the germline V gene (reference sequence). The CDR3 DNA sequence: TGCAGTGCTAGAATCCGGGTTCAAGAGACCCAGTACTTC. Protein product: CSARIRVQETQYF.

The chain joins TRBV10-3 to TRBJ2-7; D unclear. Trimming stripped 5 bases from V and 0 bases from J, with 8 bases between. CDR1 ENHRY and CDR2 SYGVKD come from the germline V gene. The CDR3 covers 13 residues. CDR3 residues: CAISYDGSYEQYF. The CDR3 region has the DNA TGTGCCATCAGTTACGACGGCTCCTACGAGCAGTACTTC.

This chain links TRBV29-1 with TRBJ2-5; TRBD1 is a possible D gene (5 bases). V was clipped by 7 bases and J by 1 base, with 19 bases between them. Germline CDR1 reads SQVTM; CDR2 reads ANQGSEA. This CDR3 comprises 15 residues. The CDR3, as DNA: TGCAGCGCTGATGAACCAGGGCTCGCCCAAGAGACCCAGTACTTC. Translation: CSADEPGLAQETQYF.

This clonotype showed up just a few times. The chain links TRBV7-2 to TRBJ2-2, with D unresolved. This CDR3 has 14 residues. V lost 3 bases to trimming and J lost 0 bases, with 5 bases between them. Germline CDR1 SGHTA, CDR2 FQGNSA. The CDR3 loop reads CASSFSTNTGELFF. The CDR3 DNA reads as TGTGCCAGCAGCTTCTCGACGAACACCGGGGAGCTGTTTTTT.

Comments on this clonotype: No conserved phenylalanine or tryptophan ends this CDR3, so it is likely a read error. This sequence joins TRBV10-3 and TRBJ1-1; 7 bases agree with TRBD1. The length of the CDR3 is 15 residues. CDR1 and CDR2 from the germline V gene are ENHRY and SYGVKD. The ends lost 2 bases at V and 1 base at J; junction bases unmatched: 4. CDR3 DNA: TGTGCCATCAGTGAGGGGGACAGCCGGAACACTGAAGCTTTCTAT. Its protein product is CAISEGDSRNTEAFY.

The chain joins TRBV7-9 to TRBJ2-5, with D unresolved. Matching the DNA end better, TRBJ2-7 makes the J call doubtful. Germline V gene sequence: CDR1 SEHNR, CDR2 FQNEAQ (reference sequence). The CDR3 length is 14 residues. The chain's CDR3 is CASTPRNLSYEQYF. The CDR3, as DNA: TGTGCCAGCACCCCCCGGAACTTATCCTACGAGCAGTACTTC.

The chain is built from TRBV19 and TRBJ1-5; D gene uncertain. Per the germline V gene, CDR1 is LNHDA and CDR2 is SQIVND (reference sequence). The CDR3 is 13 residues long. Trimming took 4 bases from V and 8 from J, leaving 12 bases between them. The CDR3 coding sequence is TGTGCCAGTAGTACGGGCCATCGGGAGCCCCAGCATTTT. Protein: CASSTGHREPQHF.

This clonotype was picked up a small number of times. The chain recombines TRBV5-1 with TRBJ2-5; possibly TRBD1 or TRBD2 for D (6 bases each). The CDR3 spans 15 residues. V lost 1 base and J 3 bases, leaving 13 bases between the germline ends. The germline V gene encodes CDR1 SGHRS and CDR2 YFSETQ. The CDR3 loop is CASSLSRRGEETQYF. CDR3 nucleotide sequence: TGCGCCAGCAGCTTGTCCCGGAGGGGGGAAGAGACCCAGTACTTC.

V usage is TRBV2 and J usage is TRBJ1-5, with a weak D call TRBD1 (5 bases). Germline assignment: CDR1 SNHLY and CDR2 FYNNEI. Trimming shortened V by 6 bases and J by 7 bases, and 13 bases separated the two germline ends. This CDR3 region has 13 residues. The CDR3 loop reads CASSLGDLQPQHF. For the CDR3, the DNA is TGTGCCAGCAGCCTAGGGGATTTGCAGCCCCAGCATTTT. The whole variable domain, filled in from reference TRBV2 and TRBJ1-5, reads EPEVTQTPSHQVTQMGQEVILRCVPISNHLYFYWYRQILGQKVEFLVSFYNNEISEKSEIFDDQFSVERPDGSNFTLKIRSTKLEDSAMYFCASSLGDLQPQHFGDGTRLSIL.

The rearrangement links TRBV5-1 to TRBJ2-3; D may be TRBD1 (6 bases). Germline V gene lookup returns CDR1 SGHRS and CDR2 YFSETQ. V was shortened by 2 bases and J by 3 bases, with 13 bases between the two germline ends. This CDR3 contains 15 residues. The CDR3 DNA follows: TGCGCCAGCAGCTTCAGGGGCGAAAGGACAGATACGCAGTATTTT. Residues: CASSFRGERTDTQYF.

The chain carries TRBV15 and TRBJ2-7; D perhaps matches TRBD1 (6 bases). CDR3 length: 17 residues. Germline V gene lookup returns CDR1 LNHNV and CDR2 YYDKDF (reference sequence). The V and J ends lost 0 bases and 0 bases respectively, with 15 bases between them. Here the CDR3 reads CATSREPGTLSSYEQYF. For the CDR3, the DNA is TGTGCCACCAGCAGAGAGCCGGGGACATTAAGCTCCTACGAGCAGTACTTC.

The V call is TRBV5-1, the J call TRBJ2-5, with 10 bases matching TRBD1. TRBJ2-7 explains the end of the DNA better; the J call may be wrong. Per germline, CDR1 SGHRS and CDR2 YFSETQ. The CDR3 consists of 16 residues. CDR3 DNA sequence: TGCGCCAGCAGCTCAATACGGGACAGGGGACCCTACGAGCAGTACTTC. Its protein is CASSSIRDRGPYEQYF.

There are a few counts of this clonotype. One end of the junction fails to match germline, which may point to a read error. The V gene is TRBV7-9, the J gene TRBJ2-7; 8 nucleotides match TRBD2. The CDR3 extends over 13 amino acids. Germline lookup yields CDR1 SEHNR and CDR2 FQNEAQ (reference sequence). The CDR3 DNA sequence: TGTGCCAACAGCGGGGGCGGTGACTACGAGCAGTACTTC. Its translation: CANSGGGDYEQYF. The variable domain in full, completed from reference TRBV7-9 and TRBJ2-7, reads DTGVSQNPRHKITKRGQNVTFRCDPISEHNRLYWYRQTLGQGPEFLTYFQNEAQLEKSRLLSDRFSAERPKGSFSTLEIQRTEQGDSAMYLCANSGGGDYEQYFGPGTRLTVT.

This clonotype was recorded a few times. V and J are TRBV13 and TRBJ2-5; 8 bases line up with TRBD1. The J call may be in error: the DNA end matches TRBJ2-7 better. Germline V gives CDR1 PRHDT, CDR2 FYEKMQ (reference sequence). There are 15 residues in the CDR3. CDR3 DNA sequence: TGTGCCAGCAGCCTAAGGACAGGGATCATCTACGAGCAGTACTTC. It specifies CASSLRTGIIYEQYF.